Listed here is a single T cell receptor (beta chain). The sample is drawn from a study of monozygotic twins with inflammatory bowel disease. Each CDR3 protein gets one entry in TCRdb, which reprocessed the 5' RACE reads and gives no DNA. This repertoire includes approximately 210,000 distinct CDR3 sequences. The material sequenced was blood. The receptor was isolated from a human donor with ulcerative colitis or Crohn's disease, or a healthy co-twin of an affected twin (not recorded which).

This chain's CDR3 is CSASMTGPLTEAFF. This chain joins TRBV20-1 and TRBJ1-1. Germline V gene lookup returns CDR1 DFQATT and CDR2 SNEGSKA (reference sequence). The CDR3 runs 14 residues.